This TCR beta chain stems from a study of T cells expressing NK-cell markers. In the study overall: It was sorted CD3+CD56+NKG2C+, CD3+CD56+NKG2C- and CD3+CD56-NKG2C+ T cells that supplied the TCR beta repertoires. General study points: In about six donors, dominant CD3+CD56+NKG2C+ clones formed about 1.0-8% of CD8+ cells. These same clonotypes (in several donors) also led the CD3+CD56-NKG2C+ fraction.

Concerning this clonotype: Antigen specificity is unknown.

UMIs were included in TCR beta cDNA generated by 5'RACE template switching. From the 5' RACE reads, TCRdb lists one entry per CDR3 protein and no DNA. The specimen's table records about 380,000 distinct CDR3 sequences. This CDR3 is built from 17 residues. Per the germline V gene, CDR1 is MDHEN and CDR2 is SYDVKM. The V call is TRBV28, the J call TRBJ1-5; no DNA is available, so the TRBD1 call from TCRdb remains unchecked. What was sequenced was blood T cells: a sorted CD56 or NKG2C T cell subset, CD4+ or CD8+ T cells, or bulk PBMC T cells (not recorded which). The TCR was taken from a man aged 18 to 69 in good health. The CDR3 sequence: CASSRNGQGWGNQPQHF.